One sample yielded the 3 T cell receptor beta chains listed below, sequenced in a study of cytotoxic CD8 clonotypes in ibrutinib-treated CLL. The method was immunoSEQ multiplex PCR; TCRdb's version includes in-frame clones alone and lacks a portion of them. This table has under 200,000 clones, 81% appearing once. The sequencing here drew on PBMCs, taken after 12 months of ibrutinib treatment. The receptors were sampled from a human donor with chronic lymphocytic leukemia.

V usage is TRBV5-1 and J usage is TRBJ2-3, with 9 bases identical to TRBD2. Germline CDR1 SGHRS, CDR2 YFSETQ. The CDR3 totals 18 residues. V lost 4 bases to trimming and J lost 8 bases; unmatched junction nucleotides: 20. CDR3 nucleotide sequence: TGCGCCAGCAGCCTGGAACTAGCGGGCCTACGTCGGCCCGGTACGCAGTATTTT. Protein sequence: CASSLELAGLRRPGTQYF.

The rearrangement joins TRBV7-3 to TRBJ1-2; D ambiguous. V was cut by 5 bases and J by 7 bases, with 17 bases left in between. Germline loops: CDR1 SGHTA, CDR2 FQGTGA. This CDR3 comprises 14 residues. Written as DNA, the CDR3 is TGTGCCAGCAGCCCCGGCGGCGGGAGGGTTGGCTACACCTTC. Protein sequence: CASSPGGGRVGYTF.

The chain employs TRBV5-1 and TRBJ2-1; D possibly corresponds to TRBD2 (6 bases). From germline, CDR1 is SGHRS and CDR2 YFSETQ. This CDR3 has 15 amino acids. Trimming left V 4 bases short and J 8 bases short, with 19 bases between. DNA of the CDR3: TGCGCCAGCAGCCTCAGTGGAGGGTCTGGTGATGAGCAGTTCTTC. Translated, it gives CASSLSGGSGDEQFF.